One and the same sample provided the 18 T cell receptor beta chains below, sequenced in a study of cytomegalovirus exposure and HLA in healthy donors. It was with 60 Vbeta and 13 Jbeta primers that the PCR ran. TCRdb's copy holds only in-frame clones and misses some; the assay was immunoSEQ multiplex PCR. The profile shows approximately 45,000 clones, around 70% of them singletons. The source material was PBMCs. The origin of the receptors is a young woman in good health and CMV-seronegative.

This chain joins TRBV2 and TRBJ1-6; 7 nucleotides align to TRBD1. The CDR3 runs 16 residues. Per the germline V gene, CDR1 is SNHLY and CDR2 is FYNNEI. The junction had 14 bases not matched to a gene; V was cut back by 8 bases and J by 7 bases. In DNA form, the CDR3 reads TGTGCCAGCTCCAACCCCGGGGACAGCGTGAATTCACCCCTCCACTTT. The encoded protein is CASSNPGDSVNSPLHF. The variable domain in full, completed from reference TRBV2 and TRBJ1-6, reads EPEVTQTPSHQVTQMGQEVILRCVPISNHLYFYWYRQILGQKVEFLVSFYNNEISEKSEIFDDQFSVERPDGSNFTLKIRSTKLEDSAMYFCASSNPGDSVNSPLHFGNGTRLTVT.

This clone is labeled as medium-sized. This sequence joins TRBV7-2 and TRBJ2-7; 10 bases line up with TRBD2. Germline CDR1 SGHTA, CDR2 FQGNSA. Trimming took 7 bases from V and 3 from J; bases not matched to a gene: 18. The CDR3 has 18 residues. This CDR3 reads CASTRWGWTSGDYYEQYF. The CDR3 DNA follows: TGTGCCAGCACCCGGTGGGGGTGGACTAGCGGAGACTACTACGAGCAGTACTTC.

The chain uses TRBV18 and TRBJ2-5, with a tentative D call TRBD2 (5 bases). Germline CDR1 KGHSH, CDR2 LQKENI. The CDR3 covers 12 residues. V was cut by 6 bases and J by 4 bases, with 9 bases left in between. CDR3 nucleotide sequence: TGTGCCAGCTCCAACCGGGGAGAGACCCAGTACTTC. Its protein product is CASSNRGETQYF.

The V call is TRBV5-1, the J call TRBJ1-3; 8 bases align to TRBD1. The CDR3 extends over 15 amino acids. Germline V CDR1 and CDR2: SGHRS, YFSETQ. V lost 0 bases and J lost 9; bases outside the gene matches: 8. The CDR3 spells CASSLAGQGGSTIYF. CDR3 DNA sequence: TGCGCCAGCAGCTTGGCCGGACAGGGAGGTAGCACCATATATTTT. Full variable domain (remainder filled in from reference TRBV5-1 and TRBJ1-3): KAGVTQTPRYLIKTRGQQVTLSCSPISGHRSVSWYQQTPGQGLQFLFEYFSETQRNKGNFPGRFSGRQFSNSRSEMNVSTLELGDSALYLCASSLAGQGGSTIYFGEGSWLTVV.

This clone was seen once. V and J are TRBV6-5 and TRBJ2-7; possibly TRBD1 for D (5 bases). Trimming took off 2 bases at V and 3 bases at J, with 14 bases between the two ends. Germline CDR1 MNHEY, CDR2 SVGAGI. The CDR3 covers 15 residues. CDR3 nucleotides: TGTGCCAGCAGTTACCGCAGGGCCCATTTCTACGAGCAGTACTTC. Translation: CASSYRRAHFYEQYF.

This chain connects TRBV5-1 to TRBJ2-7; 7 bases are a match to TRBD2. J lost 0 bases, V lost 4 bases, and 7 bases had no gene match. There are 15 residues in the CDR3. Looked up from germline, CDR1 is SGHRS and CDR2 is YFSETQ. CDR3 sequence: CASSQVSSGSYEQYF. The CDR3, as DNA: TGCGCCAGCAGCCAGGTGTCTAGCGGCTCCTACGAGCAGTACTTC. The variable domain in full, with the rest retrieved from reference TRBV5-1 and TRBJ2-7, is KAGVTQTPRYLIKTRGQQVTLSCSPISGHRSVSWYQQTPGQGLQFLFEYFSETQRNKGNFPGRFSGRQFSNSRSEMNVSTLELGDSALYLCASSQVSSGSYEQYFGPGTRLTVT.

The chain is built from TRBV5-1 and TRBJ2-1; 13 positions match TRBD2. The trim removed 2 bases at V and 8 bases at J, leaving 7 bases unmatched. The CDR3 runs to 16 residues. Germline V gene lookup returns CDR1 SGHRS and CDR2 YFSETQ. The CDR3 DNA reads as TGCGCCAGCAGCTTTAGTGGGACTAGCGGGATGCATGAGCAGTTCTTC. This codes for CASSFSGTSGMHEQFF. Filled out from reference TRBV5-1 and TRBJ2-1, the complete variable domain reads KAGVTQTPRYLIKTRGQQVTLSCSPISGHRSVSWYQQTPGQGLQFLFEYFSETQRNKGNFPGRFSGRQFSNSRSEMNVSTLELGDSALYLCASSFSGTSGMHEQFFGPGTRLTVL.

Only one count was recorded for this clone. The rearrangement joins TRBV19 to TRBJ2-6, with D possibly TRBD2 on 5 matching bases. Between the trimmed V and J ends, which lost 5 bases and 4 bases, there was a span of 12 bases. The CDR3 extends over 15 amino acids. CDR1 and CDR2 (germline): LNHDA, SQIVND (reference sequence). CDR3 nucleotides: TGTGCCAGTAGTTCTGGACTCGCGGGGGCCAACGTCCTGACTTTC. Protein: CASSSGLAGANVLTF.

This clone was found once. The CDR3 DNA sequence: TGTGCCAGCAGTCTTCGGCTGACTAGCGGGAGGGCCTTCGGGGCCAACGTCCTGACTTTC. Amino acids: CASSLRLTSGRAFGANVLTF. The chain links TRBV28 to TRBJ2-6; 14 nucleotides align to TRBD2. The CDR3 contains 20 residues. V lost 5 bases to trimming and J lost 4 bases; unmatched junction nucleotides: 13. Per the germline V gene, CDR1 is MDHEN and CDR2 is SYDVKM. Full variable domain (remainder filled in from reference TRBV28 and TRBJ2-6): DVKVTQSSRYLVKRTGEKVFLECVQDMDHENMFWYRQDPGLGLRLIYFSYDVKMKEKGDIPEGYSVSREKKERFSLILESASTNQTSMYLCASSLRLTSGRAFGANVLTFGAGSRLTVL.

The table lists this clone with a few counts. The J gene is TRBJ2-7, the V gene TRBV2; D possibly corresponds to TRBD1 (6 bases). The CDR3 runs 15 residues. Germline V lookup: CDR1 SNHLY, CDR2 FYNNEI. The V gene lost 0 bases and the J gene lost 3 bases, with 12 bases spanning the gap. The CDR3 region is CASSEADTGFYEQYF. CDR3 DNA sequence: TGTGCCAGCAGTGAAGCGGATACAGGGTTCTACGAGCAGTACTTC.

This clone appeared a few times. The V and J genes are TRBV5-6 and TRBJ2-5, with 7 bases that match TRBD1. The trim removed 2 bases at V and 5 bases at J, leaving 6 bases unmatched. CDR3 size: 14 residues. Germline-derived CDR1 and CDR2 are SGHDT and YYEEEE. Here the CDR3 reads CASSFQQGRETQYF. CDR3 DNA sequence: TGTGCCAGCAGCTTCCAACAGGGGCGGGAGACCCAGTACTTC.

V gene TRBV6-4 combines with J gene TRBJ2-2; 10 bases are shared with TRBD1. The germline gives CDR1 MRHNA, CDR2 SNTAGT. The CDR3 loop spans 14 amino acids. Germline trimming cut 11 bases from V and 5 bases from J; bases unmatched to any gene: 8. The CDR3 sequence: CAPEPGQGTGELFF. In nucleotides, the CDR3 is TGTGCCCCCGAACCGGGACAGGGGACCGGGGAGCTGTTTTTT.

CDR3 nucleotide sequence: TGCAGCGTTGAAGCTCCTTCCGGTGGCTACACCTTC. Its translation: CSVEAPSGGYTF. The chain couples TRBV29-1 to TRBJ1-2; no clear D. Germline V CDR1 and CDR2: SQVTM, ANQGSEA. The CDR3 totals 12 residues. Trimming took off 1 base at V and 7 bases at J, with 10 bases between the two ends.

This chain joins TRBV11-2 and TRBJ2-6; TRBD1 is a possible D gene (5 bases). V was shortened by 5 bases and J by 2 bases, with 10 bases between the two germline ends. Germline CDR1 SGHAT, CDR2 FQNNGV. The CDR3 is 15 amino acids. The CDR3 region is CASSVQGAGANVLTF. In nucleotides, the CDR3 is TGTGCCAGCAGCGTCCAGGGCGCTGGGGCCAACGTCCTGACTTTC.

V is TRBV4-2 and J is TRBJ1-1, with TRBD1 matching over 9 bases. The junction had 6 bases not matched to a gene; V was cut back by 3 bases and J by 4 bases. This CDR3 spans 15 amino acids. Germline V gene sequence: CDR1 LGHNA, CDR2 YNFKEQ. DNA for the CDR3: TGTGCCAGCAGCCAGCCGCGGGGACAGGGCACTGAAGCTTTCTTT. Translating it yields CASSQPRGQGTEAFF.

The chain employs TRBV6-6 and TRBJ1-5, with 7 bases lining up with TRBD1. V lost 5 bases and J lost 0; bases outside the gene matches: 4. Germline CDR1 and CDR2: MNHNY and SVGAGI (reference sequence). This CDR3 region has 15 residues. This CDR3 reads CASSKGTDSNQPQHF. As DNA, the CDR3 is TGTGCCAGCAGTAAGGGGACAGATAGCAATCAGCCCCAGCATTTT.

A few counts support this clone. This chain links TRBV7-9 with TRBJ2-3, with D possibly matching TRBD1 (6 bases). The V and J ends lost 5 bases and 1 base respectively, with 13 bases between them. CDR1 SEHNR and CDR2 FQNEAQ come from the germline V gene (reference sequence). The CDR3 covers 15 residues. Here the CDR3 reads CASSPSGVGTDTQYF. The CDR3 bases are TGTGCCAGCAGCCCCTCAGGGGTGGGCACAGATACGCAGTATTTT.

This clone was counted a few times. This CDR3 is CAWSAYNEQFF. CDR3 DNA: TGTGCCTGGAGCGCCTACAATGAGCAGTTCTTC. The gene calls are TRBV30 and TRBJ2-1; D is ambiguous. From germline, CDR1 is GTSNPN and CDR2 SVGIG (reference sequence). The CDR3 totals 11 residues. V was clipped by 3 bases and J by 2 bases, with 2 bases between them.